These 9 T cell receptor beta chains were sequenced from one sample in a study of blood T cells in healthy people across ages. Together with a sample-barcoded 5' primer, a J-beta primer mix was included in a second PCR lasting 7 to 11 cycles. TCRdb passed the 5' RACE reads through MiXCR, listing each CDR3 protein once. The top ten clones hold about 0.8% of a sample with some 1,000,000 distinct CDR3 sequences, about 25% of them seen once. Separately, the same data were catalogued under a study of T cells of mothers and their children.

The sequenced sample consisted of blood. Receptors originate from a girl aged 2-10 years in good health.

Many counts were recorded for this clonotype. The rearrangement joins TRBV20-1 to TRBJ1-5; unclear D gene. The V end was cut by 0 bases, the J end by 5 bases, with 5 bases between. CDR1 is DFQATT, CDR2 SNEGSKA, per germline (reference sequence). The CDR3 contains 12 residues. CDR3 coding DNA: TGCAGTGCTAGAGATGGAGATCAGCCCCAGCATTTT. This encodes CSARDGDQPQHF.

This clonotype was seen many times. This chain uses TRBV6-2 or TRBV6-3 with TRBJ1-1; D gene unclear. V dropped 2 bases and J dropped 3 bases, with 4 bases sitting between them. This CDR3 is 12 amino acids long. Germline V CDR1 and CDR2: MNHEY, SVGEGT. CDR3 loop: CASSYPDTEAFF. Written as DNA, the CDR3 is TGTGCCAGCAGTTACCCCGACACTGAAGCTTTCTTT.

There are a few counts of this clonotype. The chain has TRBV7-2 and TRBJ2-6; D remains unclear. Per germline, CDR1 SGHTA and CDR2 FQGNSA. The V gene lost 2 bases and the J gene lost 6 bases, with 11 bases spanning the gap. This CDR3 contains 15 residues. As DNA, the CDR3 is TGTGCCAGCAGCTTAACCGGGTGGGAGGCCAACGTCCTGACTTTC. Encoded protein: CASSLTGWEANVLTF.

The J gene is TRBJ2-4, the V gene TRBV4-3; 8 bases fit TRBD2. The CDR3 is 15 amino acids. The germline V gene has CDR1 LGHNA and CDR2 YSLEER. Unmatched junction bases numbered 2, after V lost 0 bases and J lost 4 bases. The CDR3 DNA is TGCGCCAGCAGCCAAGATGCGGGGGGTAAAAACATTCAGTACTTC. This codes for CASSQDAGGKNIQYF.

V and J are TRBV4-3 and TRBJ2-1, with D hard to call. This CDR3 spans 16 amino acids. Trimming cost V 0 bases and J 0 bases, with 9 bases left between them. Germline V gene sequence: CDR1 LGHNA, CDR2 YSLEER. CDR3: CASSQDGMSSYNEQFF. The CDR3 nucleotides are TGCGCCAGCAGCCAAGACGGCATGAGCTCCTACAATGAGCAGTTCTTC.

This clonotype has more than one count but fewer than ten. The CDR3 sequence: CASSVRQSFTEAFF. In nucleotides, the CDR3 is TGCGCCAGCAGTGTGAGACAGTCCTTCACTGAAGCTTTCTTT. V is TRBV4-1 and J is TRBJ1-1; a weak D match, TRBD1 (5 bases). The CDR3 has 14 amino acids. The germline gives CDR1 MGHRA, CDR2 YSYEKL. With 6 bases removed from V and 4 bases from J, the gap between germline ends came to 15 bases.

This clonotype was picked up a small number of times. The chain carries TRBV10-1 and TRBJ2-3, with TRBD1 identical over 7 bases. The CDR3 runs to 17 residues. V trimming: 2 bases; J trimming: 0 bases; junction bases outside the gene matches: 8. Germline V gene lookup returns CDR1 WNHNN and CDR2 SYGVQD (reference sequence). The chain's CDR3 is CASSEGKGAASTDTQYF. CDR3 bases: TGCGCCAGCAGTGAGGGGAAGGGGGCGGCTAGCACAGATACGCAGTATTTT.

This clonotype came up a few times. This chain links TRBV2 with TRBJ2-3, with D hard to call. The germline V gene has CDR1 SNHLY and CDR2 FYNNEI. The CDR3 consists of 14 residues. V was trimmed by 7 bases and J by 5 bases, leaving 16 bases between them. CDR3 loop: CASTHGWSKDTQYF. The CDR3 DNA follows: TGTGCCAGCACGCATGGGTGGTCGAAAGATACGCAGTATTTT.

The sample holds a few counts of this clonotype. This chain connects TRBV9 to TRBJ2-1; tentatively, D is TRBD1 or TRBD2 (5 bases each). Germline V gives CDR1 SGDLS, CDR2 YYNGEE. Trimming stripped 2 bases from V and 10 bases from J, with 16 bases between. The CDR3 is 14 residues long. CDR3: CASSVWGSRREQFF. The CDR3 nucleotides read TGTGCCAGCAGCGTCTGGGGGAGCCGAAGGGAGCAGTTCTTC.